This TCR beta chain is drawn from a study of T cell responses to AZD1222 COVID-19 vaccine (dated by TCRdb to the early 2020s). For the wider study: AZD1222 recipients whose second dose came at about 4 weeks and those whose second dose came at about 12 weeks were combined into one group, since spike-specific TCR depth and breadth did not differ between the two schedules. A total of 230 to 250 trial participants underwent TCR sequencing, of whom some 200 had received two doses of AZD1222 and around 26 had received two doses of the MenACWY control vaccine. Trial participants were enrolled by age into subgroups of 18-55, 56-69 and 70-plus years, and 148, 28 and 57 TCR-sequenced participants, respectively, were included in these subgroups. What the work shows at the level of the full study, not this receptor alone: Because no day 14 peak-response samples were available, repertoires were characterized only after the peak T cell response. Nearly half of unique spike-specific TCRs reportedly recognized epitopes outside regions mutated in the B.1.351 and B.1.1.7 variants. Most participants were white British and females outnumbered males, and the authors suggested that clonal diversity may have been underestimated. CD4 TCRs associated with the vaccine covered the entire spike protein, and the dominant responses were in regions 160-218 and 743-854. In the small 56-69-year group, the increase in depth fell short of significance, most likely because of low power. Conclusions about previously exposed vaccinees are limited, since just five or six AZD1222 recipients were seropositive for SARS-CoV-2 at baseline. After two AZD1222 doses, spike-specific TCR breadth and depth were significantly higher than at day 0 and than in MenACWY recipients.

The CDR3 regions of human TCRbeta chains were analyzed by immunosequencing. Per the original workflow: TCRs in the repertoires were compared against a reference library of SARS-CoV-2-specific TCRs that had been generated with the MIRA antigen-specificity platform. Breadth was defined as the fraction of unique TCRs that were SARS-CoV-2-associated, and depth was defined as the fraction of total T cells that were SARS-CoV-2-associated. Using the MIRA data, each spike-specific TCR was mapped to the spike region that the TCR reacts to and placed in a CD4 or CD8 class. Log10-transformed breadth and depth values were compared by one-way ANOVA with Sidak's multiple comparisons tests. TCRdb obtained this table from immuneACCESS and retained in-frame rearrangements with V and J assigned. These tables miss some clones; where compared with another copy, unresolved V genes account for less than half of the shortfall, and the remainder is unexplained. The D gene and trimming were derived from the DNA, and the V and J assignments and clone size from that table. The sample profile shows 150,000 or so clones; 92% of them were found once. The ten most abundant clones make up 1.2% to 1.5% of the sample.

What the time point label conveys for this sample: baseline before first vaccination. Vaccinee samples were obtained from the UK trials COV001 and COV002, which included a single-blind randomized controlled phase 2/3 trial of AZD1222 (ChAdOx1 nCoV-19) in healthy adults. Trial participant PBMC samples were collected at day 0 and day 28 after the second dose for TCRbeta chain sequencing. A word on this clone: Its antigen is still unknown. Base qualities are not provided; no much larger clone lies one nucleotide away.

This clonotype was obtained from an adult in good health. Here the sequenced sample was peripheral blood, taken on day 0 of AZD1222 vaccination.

The nucleotide sequence reads TGTGCCAGCAGTGACCCGACACTAGCGGGCAATGAGCAGTTCTTC. The resulting protein is CASSDPTLAGNEQFF. The V and J segments used are TRBV6-4 and TRBJ2-1, and TRBD2 aligns with 9 junction nucleotides. From the germline V gene, CDR1 is MRHNA and CDR2 is SNTAGT. Trimming takes 2 bases off V and 6 bases off J; junction bases not matched to a gene: 5. The CDR3 contains 15 residues, cysteine and phenylalanine counted. CDR3 DNA is the only sequence kept; it has 45 bases, read in frame from the first base.